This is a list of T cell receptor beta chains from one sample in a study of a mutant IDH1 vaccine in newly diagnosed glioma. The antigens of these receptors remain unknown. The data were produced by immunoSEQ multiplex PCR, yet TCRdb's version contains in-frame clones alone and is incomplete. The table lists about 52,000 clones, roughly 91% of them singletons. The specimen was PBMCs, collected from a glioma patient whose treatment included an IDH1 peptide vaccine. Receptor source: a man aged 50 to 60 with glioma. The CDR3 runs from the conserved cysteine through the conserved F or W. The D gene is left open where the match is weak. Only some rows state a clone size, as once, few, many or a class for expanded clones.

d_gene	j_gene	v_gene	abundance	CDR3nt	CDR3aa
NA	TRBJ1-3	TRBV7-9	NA	TGTGCCAGCAGCACAACAGGGTTTGGAAACACCATATATTTT	CASSTTGFGNTIYF
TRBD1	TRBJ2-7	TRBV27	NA	TGTGCCAGCAGATCCCGAGCCGGGACAGGGCCCTACGAGCAGTACTTC	CASRSRAGTGPYEQYF
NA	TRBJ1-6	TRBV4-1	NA	TGCGCCAGCAGCCAAGAATCGGGACAACTCGTCACACCCCTCCACTTT	CASSQESGQLVTPLHF
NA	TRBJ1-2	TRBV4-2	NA	TGTGCCAGCAGCCAAGATGAGGGACGGCTCGATGGCTACACCTTC	CASSQDEGRLDGYTF
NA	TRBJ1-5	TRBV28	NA	TGTGCCAGCAGCCCCTGGGGCAATCAGCCCCAGCATTTT	CASSPWGNQPQHF
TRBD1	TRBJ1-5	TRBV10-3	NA	TGTGCCATCAGTGCCGCAGGGGGAGCCCATAGCAATCAGCCCCAGCATTTT	CAISAAGGAHSNQPQHF
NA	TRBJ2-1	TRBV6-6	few	TGTGCCAGCAGTTACGAGGCGGCTTCAGGTGAGCAGTTCTTC	CASSYEAASGEQFF
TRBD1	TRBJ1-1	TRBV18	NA	TGTGCCAGCTCACCGGGGGCCGAATGGGGGACAGGGGATGCTTTCTTT	CASSPGAEWGTGDAFF
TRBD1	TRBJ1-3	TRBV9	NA	TGTGCCAGCAGCTTACGGACAGGGAGCTCTGTGGGAAACACCATATATTTT	CASSLRTGSSVGNTIYF
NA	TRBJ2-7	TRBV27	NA	TGTGCCAGCAGATCGCCCCGGACAGCCTACGAGCAGTACTTC	CASRSPRTAYEQYF
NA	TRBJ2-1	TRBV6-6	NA	TGTGCCAGCAACCCCGGAGGCAGCTCCTACAATGAGCAGTTCTTC	CASNPGGSSYNEQFF
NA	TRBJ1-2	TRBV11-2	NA	TGTGCCAGCAGCTTCTCCGGCTGGAGAAGGCAGGAAGGCTACACCTTC	CASSFSGWRRQEGYTF
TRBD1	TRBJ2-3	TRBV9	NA	TGTGCCAGCAGCGTAGCTTACAGGGGAGATACGCAGTATTTT	CASSVAYRGDTQYF
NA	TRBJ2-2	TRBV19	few	TGTGCCAGTAGTAAGCCAAGCGGAACGAACACCGGGGAGCTGTTTTTT	CASSKPSGTNTGELFF
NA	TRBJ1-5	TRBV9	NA	TGTGCCAGCAACGAGGGGGGGAATCAGCCCCAGCATTTT	CASNEGGNQPQHF
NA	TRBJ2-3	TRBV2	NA	TGTGCCAGCAGTGTCAGGATAGCTTCCAGGGATACGCAGTATTTT	CASSVRIASRDTQYF
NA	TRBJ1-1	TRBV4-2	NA	TGTGCCAGCAGCCCCCAGGCGAGGGAGAACACTGAAGCTTTCTTT	CASSPQARENTEAFF
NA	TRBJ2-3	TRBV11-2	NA	TGTGCCAGCAGCTTCCTCGGGACTTCTAGCACAGATACGCAGTATTTT	CASSFLGTSSTDTQYF
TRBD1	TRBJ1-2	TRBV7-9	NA	TGTGCCAGCAGCTTAGTGAACAGGGGTAGGGATCTTGGCTACACCTTC	CASSLVNRGRDLGYTF
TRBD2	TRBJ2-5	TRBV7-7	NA	TGTGCTAGCAGCTTAGGGACTAGCGGGAGGGCCGGGTCGGAGACCCAGTACTTC	CASSLGTSGRAGSETQYF
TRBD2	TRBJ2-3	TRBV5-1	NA	TGCGCCAGCAGCCTAATAGCGGGAGGAAGAGGAGATACGCAGTATTTT	CASSLIAGGRGDTQYF
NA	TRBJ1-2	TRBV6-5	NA	TGTGCCAGCAGTTACTCACAGGGCTATGGCTACACCTTC	CASSYSQGYGYTF
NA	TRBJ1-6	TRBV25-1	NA	TGTGCCAGCAGGGACGCTGAGGGTTCACCCCTCCACTTT	CASRDAEGSPLHF
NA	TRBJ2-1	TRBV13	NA	TGTGCCAGCAGCTATAAAGTACAAGTCGGCAATGAGCAGTTCTTC	CASSYKVQVGNEQFF
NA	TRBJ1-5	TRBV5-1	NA	TGCGCCAGCAGCTTGGCCGGAAGCATTAATCAGCCCCAGCATTTT	CASSLAGSINQPQHF
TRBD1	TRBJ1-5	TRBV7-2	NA	TGTGCCAGCAGCCCCCGGGGGACAGGGTCCAATCAGCCCCAGCATTTT	CASSPRGTGSNQPQHF
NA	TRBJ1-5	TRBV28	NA	TGTGCCAGCGGACGAGACAGCAATCAGCCCCAGCATTTT	CASGRDSNQPQHF
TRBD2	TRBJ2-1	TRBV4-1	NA	TGCGCCAGCAGCCAAGGTGGGTTAGCGGGGTATGAGCAGTTCTTC	CASSQGGLAGYEQFF
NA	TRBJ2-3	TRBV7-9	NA	TGTGCCAGCAGCTTAGTAGTTGAGCCCACAGATACGCAGTATTTT	CASSLVVEPTDTQYF
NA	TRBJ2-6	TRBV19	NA	TGTGCCAGTAGTACGACAACTGTGTGGGAAAGCTCTGGGGCCAACGTCCTGACTTTC	CASSTTTVWESSGANVLTF
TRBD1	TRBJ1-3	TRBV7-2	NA	TGTGCCAGCAGCTTAGCGGGACAGGGGGCTGGAAACACCATATATTTT	CASSLAGQGAGNTIYF
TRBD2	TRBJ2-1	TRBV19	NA	TGTGCCAGTAGTATCTCCCTAGCGGGAGGGAATGAGCAGTTCTTC	CASSISLAGGNEQFF
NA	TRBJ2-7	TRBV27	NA	TGTGCCAGCAGTTTTCATGGGCAGTTCTACGAGCAGTACTTC	CASSFHGQFYEQYF
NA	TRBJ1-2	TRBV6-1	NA	TGTGCCAGCAGCGACGGAGGCCCAATCAATAGGGGCTACACCTTC	CASSDGGPINRGYTF
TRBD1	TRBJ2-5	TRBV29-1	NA	TGCAGCGTTGTACCGGGACAGGAGGCGCAGACCCAGTACTTC	CSVVPGQEAQTQYF
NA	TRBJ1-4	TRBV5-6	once	TGTGCCAGCAGGACCACCGGGACGGCAAATGAAAAACTGTTTTTT	CASRTTGTANEKLFF
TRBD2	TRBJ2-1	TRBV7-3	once	TGTGCCAGCAGCCCGAGACTAGCGGGAGGATACAATGAGCAGTTCTTC	CASSPRLAGGYNEQFF
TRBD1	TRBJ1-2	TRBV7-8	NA	TGTGCCAGCAGCAACCGGGACAGGGTATTGGAGAACTATGGCTACACCTTC	CASSNRDRVLENYGYTF
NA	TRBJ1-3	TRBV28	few	TGTGCCAGCAGTTTGACTATGGCACGCCGCAGACTGCGGACTGGAAACACCATATATTTT	CASSLTMARRRLRTGNTIYF
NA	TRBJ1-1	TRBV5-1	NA	TGCGCCAGCAGTCCAGACCTAAACACTGAAGCTTTCTTT	CASSPDLNTEAFF
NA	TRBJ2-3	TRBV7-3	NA	TGTGCCAGCAGCTTCTTAGGCACAGATACGCAGTATTTT	CASSFLGTDTQYF
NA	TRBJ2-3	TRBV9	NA	TGTGCCAGCAGCGTAGACGCCGGGGCAGATACGCAGTATTTT	CASSVDAGADTQYF
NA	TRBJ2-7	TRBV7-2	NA	TGTGCCAGCAGCTTACGAGGGGTCTACGAGCAGTACTTC	CASSLRGVYEQYF
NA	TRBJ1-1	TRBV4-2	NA	TGTGCCAGCAGCCAAGGGGGGACATTAATCACTGAAGCTTTCTTT	CASSQGGTLITEAFF
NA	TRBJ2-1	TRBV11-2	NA	TGTGCCAGCAGCCTTTCTCTGCAGGCTAATGAGCAGTTCTTC	CASSLSLQANEQFF
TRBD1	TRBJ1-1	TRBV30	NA	TGTGCCTGGTCTGGGACAGGGGGCTGGGACACTGAAGCTTTCTTT	CAWSGTGGWDTEAFF
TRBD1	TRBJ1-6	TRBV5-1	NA	TGCGCCAGCAGCTTGGGATATAGGACAGGGGAATTCAATTCACCCCTCCACTTT	CASSLGYRTGEFNSPLHF
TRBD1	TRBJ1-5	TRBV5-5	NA	TGTGCCAGCAGGGGTGGGACAGCTCGGGCGAGCAATCAGCCCCAGCATTTT	CASRGGTARASNQPQHF
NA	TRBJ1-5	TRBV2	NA	TGTGCCAGCAGTGATTTGATAGGTATTGGCAATCAGCCCCAGCATTTT	CASSDLIGIGNQPQHF
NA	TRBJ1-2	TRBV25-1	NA	TGTGCCAGCAGTGAGGGATTTAACTATGGCTACACCTTC	CASSEGFNYGYTF
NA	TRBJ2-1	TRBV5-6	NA	TGTGCCAGCAGCCAACCACTATCCTTCTACAATGAGCAGTTCTTC	CASSQPLSFYNEQFF
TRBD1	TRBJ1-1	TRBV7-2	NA	TGTGCCAGCAGCTTAGCGCGTTTGACAGGGGGCGGGCGGAACACTGAAGCTTTCTTT	CASSLARLTGGGRNTEAFF
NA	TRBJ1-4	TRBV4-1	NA	TGCGCCAGCAGCCAAGTAACGGGTCCCGATGAAAAACTGTTTTTT	CASSQVTGPDEKLFF
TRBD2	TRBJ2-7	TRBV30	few	TGTGCCTTGGAGGGGCTAGCGGGGAGCTACGAGCAGTACTTC	CALEGLAGSYEQYF
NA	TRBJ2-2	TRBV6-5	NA	TGTGCCAGCAGTTATTCTCATTCGAACACCGGGGAGCTGTTTTTT	CASSYSHSNTGELFF